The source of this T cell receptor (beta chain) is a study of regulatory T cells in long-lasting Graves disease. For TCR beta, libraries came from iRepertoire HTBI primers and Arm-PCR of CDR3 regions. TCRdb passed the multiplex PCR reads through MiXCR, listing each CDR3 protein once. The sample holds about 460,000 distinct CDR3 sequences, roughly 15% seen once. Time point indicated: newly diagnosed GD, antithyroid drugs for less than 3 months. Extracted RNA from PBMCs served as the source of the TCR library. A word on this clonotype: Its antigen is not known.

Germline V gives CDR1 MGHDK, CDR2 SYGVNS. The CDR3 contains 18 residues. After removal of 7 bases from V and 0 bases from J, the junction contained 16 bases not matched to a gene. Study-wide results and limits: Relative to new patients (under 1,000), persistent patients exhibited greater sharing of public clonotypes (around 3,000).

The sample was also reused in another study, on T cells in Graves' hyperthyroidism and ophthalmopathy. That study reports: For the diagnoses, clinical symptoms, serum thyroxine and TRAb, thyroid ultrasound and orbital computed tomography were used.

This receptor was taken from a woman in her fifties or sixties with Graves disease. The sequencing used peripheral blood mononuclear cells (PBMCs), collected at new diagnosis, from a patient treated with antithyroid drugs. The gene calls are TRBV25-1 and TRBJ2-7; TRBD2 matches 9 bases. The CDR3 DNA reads TGTGCCAGCAACGTCAGACCGGGACTAGCCGGGAGCTCCTACGAGCAGTACTTC. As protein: CASNVRPGLAGSSYEQYF.